What follows describes a single TCR beta chain. This sample is drawn from a study of control samples from healthy donors and cancer patients. This CDR3 comprises 12 residues. Germline lookup yields CDR1 SGHAT and CDR2 FQDESV (reference sequence). V lost 6 bases to trimming and J lost 1 base, with 5 bases between them. Libraries were prepared by immunoSEQ multiplex PCR; TCRdb keeps only in-frame clonotypes and omits some of them. The data show 40,000 to 50,000 clones, about three quarters seen once. The sequence was collected from a male donor with melanoma. This chain links TRBV11-1 with TRBJ2-3; D is unresolved. Sequenced sample: formalin-fixed, paraffin-embedded tissue. The CDR3 coding sequence is TGTGCCAGCAGTGGGGGCACAGATACGCAGTATTTT. Its protein product is CASSGGTDTQYF.